Presented here are 4 T cell receptor beta chains from one specimen sequenced in a study of PD-1 blockade in classical Hodgkin lymphoma. As for time point: cycle 4 day 1 (C4D1), after 5 to 7 weeks of nivolumab. Every patient was affected by relapse after autologous stem cell transplantation, while exposure to brentuximab vedotin was not uniform. Generated by immunoSEQ multiplex PCR, the TCRdb table keeps only in-frame clones and is missing some. Of around 35,000 clones listed, 72% are singletons. Material: peripheral blood mononuclear cells (PBMCs), obtained before the fourth cycle of nivolumab. The receptors shown here come from a human donor with classical Hodgkin lymphoma.

This clone was seen only once. The CDR3 protein is CSATILGEQFF. CDR3 sequence (DNA): TGCAGTGCCACTATACTGGGGGAGCAGTTCTTC. The chain has TRBV20-1 and TRBJ2-1; the D is unclear. Germline V gene sequence: CDR1 DFQATT, CDR2 SNEGSKA (reference sequence). Trimming took 6 bases from V and 10 from J, leaving 13 bases between them. The CDR3 has 11 residues.

This chain joins TRBV6-1 and TRBJ2-2; 9 bases match TRBD2. The CDR3 extends over 15 amino acids. Germline V lookup: CDR1 MNHNS, CDR2 SASEGT. Unmatched junction bases numbered 1, after V lost 2 bases and J lost 3 bases. The CDR3 loop is CASSERLADTGELFF. CDR3 DNA: TGTGCCAGCAGTGAAAGACTAGCGGACACCGGGGAGCTGTTTTTT.

The genes are TRBV27 and TRBJ1-6; D remains unclear. Germline loops: CDR1 MNHEY, CDR2 SMNVEV (reference sequence). This CDR3 region has 15 residues. Trimming took 4 bases from V and 1 from J, leaving 8 bases between them. For the CDR3, the DNA is TGTGCCAGCAGTTGGAGTGGGTCCTATAATTCACCCCTCCACTTT. It encodes CASSWSGSYNSPLHF.

Note on this clone: This may be a read error, as it is one base from a much larger clone. Other DNA sequences within the sample encode an identical CDR3. The chain uses TRBV4-2 and TRBJ1-4, with TRBD1 matching over 7 bases. The CDR3 extends over 16 amino acids. Trimming removed 3 bases from V and 3 bases from J; junction bases left unmatched: 7. CDR1 and CDR2 from the germline V gene are LGHNA and YNFKEQ. CDR3 loop: CASSQEEGASNEKLFF. The CDR3 nucleotides are TGTGCCAGCAGCCAGGAGGAGGGGGCTTCTAATGAAAAACTGTTTTTT.